This T cell receptor beta chain is from a study of PD-1 and CTLA-4 blockade in melanoma. Clones were read by immunoSEQ multiplex PCR, and TCRdb kept only the in-frame ones, dropping some. This table holds almost 30,000 clones, roughly nine tenths found once. The CDR3 loop spans 17 amino acids. CDR1 SGHTA and CDR2 FQGNSA come from the germline V gene. With 4 bases clipped from V and 10 bases from J, the junction kept 19 bases outside the gene matches. The sequencing used CD8+ T cells from peripheral blood, collected before anti-PD-1 treatment. V gene TRBV7-2 combines with J gene TRBJ2-1, with 7 bases lining up with TRBD2. The receptor was derived from a human donor with melanoma. This CDR3 reads CASSYYPGEGRPNEQFF. Here the CDR3 DNA reads TGTGCCAGCAGCTACTATCCCGGGGAGGGGCGCCCTAACGAGCAGTTCTTC.